The clone carrying this T cell receptor (beta chain) has a handful of counts. This record comes from a study of blood T cell repertoires in COVID-19. Original data processing: By means of reference gene primer amplification, nucleated cell counts were estimated. Profiling relied on immunoSEQ multiplex PCR, and the TCRdb table lists in-frame clones only, not all of them. The V and J calls and clone size are taken from that table; D and trimming were inferred from the DNA. The sample shows approximately 130,000 clones, around four fifths of them seen only once. V lost 0 bases and J 7 bases, leaving 13 bases between the germline ends. CDR3 length equals 14 residues. Germline V gives CDR1 SGHDT, CDR2 YYEEEE.

The rearrangement joins TRBV5-6 to TRBJ1-2, with D maybe TRBD1 (5 bases). The sequenced sample consisted of peripheral blood. The clonotype originates from a human donor in a cohort sampled during active COVID-19. The CDR3 coding sequence is TGTGCCAGCAGCTTGGGCGGGGGATCGTCTGGCTACACCTTC. Its translation: CASSLGGGSSGYTF. Full variable domain (remainder filled in from reference TRBV5-6 and TRBJ1-2): DAGVTQSPTHLIKTRGQQVTLRCSPKSGHDTVSWYQQALGQGPQFIFQYYEEEERQRGNFPDRFSGHQFPNYSSELNVNALLLGDSALYLCASSLGGGSSGYTFGSGTRLTVV.